The clone carrying this T cell receptor beta chain was counted once. Seattle participants joined during active infection and were tracked over time. The entry originates in a study of blood T cell repertoires in COVID-19. Study background: Acute and convalescent COVID-19 samples came from the United States, Italy and Spain. The analysed material was cDNA or gDNA that came from T cells, B-cell-depleted T cells, or PBMCs.

Clones were read by immunoSEQ multiplex PCR, and TCRdb kept only the in-frame ones, dropping some. This sample has a few hundred thousand clones, with around nine tenths found just once. CDR1 and CDR2 (germline): SGHRS, YFSETQ. This CDR3 is built from 15 residues. V lost 4 bases and J lost 2; bases outside the gene matches: 8. This TCR was sampled from a woman in her twenties or thirties with COVID-19, enrolled during active disease. The material sequenced was peripheral blood. V is TRBV5-1 and J is TRBJ2-5; 7 nucleotides match TRBD1. CDR3 bases: TGCGCCAGCAGCCTAGGGGGCGGACGGCAAGAGACCCAGTACTTC. Protein product: CASSLGGGRQETQYF.